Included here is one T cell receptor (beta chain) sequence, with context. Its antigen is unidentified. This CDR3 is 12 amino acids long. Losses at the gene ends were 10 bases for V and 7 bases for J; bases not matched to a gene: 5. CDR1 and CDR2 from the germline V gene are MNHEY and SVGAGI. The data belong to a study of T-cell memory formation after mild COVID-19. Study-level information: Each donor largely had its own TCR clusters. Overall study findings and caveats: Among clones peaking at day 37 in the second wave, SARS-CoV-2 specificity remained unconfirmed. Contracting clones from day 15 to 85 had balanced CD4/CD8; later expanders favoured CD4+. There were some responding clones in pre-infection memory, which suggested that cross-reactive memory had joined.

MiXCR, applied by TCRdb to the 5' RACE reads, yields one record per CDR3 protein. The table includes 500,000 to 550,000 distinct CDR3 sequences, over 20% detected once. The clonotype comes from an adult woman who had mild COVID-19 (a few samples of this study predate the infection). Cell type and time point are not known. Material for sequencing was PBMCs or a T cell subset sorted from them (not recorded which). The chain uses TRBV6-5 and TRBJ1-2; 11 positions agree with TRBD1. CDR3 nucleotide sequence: TGTGCCACCACCGGGACAGGGGGTGGCTACACCTTC. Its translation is CATTGTGGGYTF.